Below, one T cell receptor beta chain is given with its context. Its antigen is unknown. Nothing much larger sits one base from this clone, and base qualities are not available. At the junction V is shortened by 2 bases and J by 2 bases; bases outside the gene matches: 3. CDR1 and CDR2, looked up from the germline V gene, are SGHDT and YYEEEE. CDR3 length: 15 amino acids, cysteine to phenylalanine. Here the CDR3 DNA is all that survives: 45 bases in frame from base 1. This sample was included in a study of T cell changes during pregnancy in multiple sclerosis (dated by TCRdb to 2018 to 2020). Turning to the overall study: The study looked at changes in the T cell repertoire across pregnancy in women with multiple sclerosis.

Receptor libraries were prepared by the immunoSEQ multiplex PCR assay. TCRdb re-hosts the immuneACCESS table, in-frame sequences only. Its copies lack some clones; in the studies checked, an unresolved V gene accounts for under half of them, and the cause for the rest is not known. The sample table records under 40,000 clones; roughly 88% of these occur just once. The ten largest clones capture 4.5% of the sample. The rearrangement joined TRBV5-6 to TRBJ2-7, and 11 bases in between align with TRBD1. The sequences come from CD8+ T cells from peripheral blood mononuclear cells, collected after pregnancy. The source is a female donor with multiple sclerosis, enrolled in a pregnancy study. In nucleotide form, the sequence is TGTGCCAGCAGCTTCGGGACAGGGGGTACCTACGAGCAGTACTTC. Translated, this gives CASSFGTGGTYEQYF.